These 17 T cell receptor beta chains came from one sample sequenced in a study of T cells after somatic rescue of genetic block. Only in-frame clones appear in the TCRdb table, and some are missing; sequencing was by immunoSEQ multiplex PCR. The repertoire holds over 12,000 clones, approximately 72% seen once, with more than 13% in the top ten. The specimen was peripheral blood mononuclear cells (PBMCs). These receptors were obtained from a boy aged 5-17 years.

V and J are TRBV2 and TRBJ2-1; 9 bases match TRBD2. CDR3 size: 15 residues. The germline V gene has CDR1 SNHLY and CDR2 FYNNEI. The ends lost 6 bases at V and 3 bases at J; junction bases unmatched: 6. In nucleotides, the CDR3 is TGTGCCAGCAGGCTAGCGGGGTCCGGCTACAATGAGCAGTTCTTC. This sequence encodes CASRLAGSGYNEQFF.

V and J are TRBV10-3 and TRBJ2-7; 7 bases line up with TRBD1. The CDR3 totals 12 residues. The J segment lost 7 bases and the V segment lost 4 bases, leaving 4 bases of the junction unmatched. CDR1 is ENHRY and CDR2 is SYGVKD in the germline V gene. CDR3 coding DNA: TGTGCCATCAGTGGGGACAGTCAGGAGCAGTACTTC. This gives the protein CAISGDSQEQYF.

The chain couples TRBV18 to TRBJ2-1, with unresolved D. V was trimmed by 3 bases and J by 9 bases, leaving 6 bases between them. This CDR3 contains 11 residues. CDR1 and CDR2 (germline): KGHSH, LQKENI. CDR3 region: CASSPEGEQFF. Written as DNA, the CDR3 is TGTGCCAGCTCACCGGAAGGTGAGCAGTTCTTC.

The J gene is TRBJ1-1, the V gene TRBV18, with D unresolved. The CDR3 consists of 14 residues. Germline V CDR1 and CDR2: KGHSH, LQKENI. V lost 3 bases, J lost 0 bases, and 8 bases lay in between. In DNA form, the CDR3 reads TGTGCCAGCTCACCGCTCGGCTTGAACACTGAAGCTTTCTTT. This gives the protein CASSPLGLNTEAFF. Full variable domain (missing parts from reference TRBV18 and TRBJ1-1): NAGVMQNPRHLVRRRGQEARLRCSPMKGHSHVYWYRQLPEEGLKFMVYLQKENIIDESGMPKERFSAEFPKEGPSILRIQQVVRGDSAAYFCASSPLGLNTEAFFGQGTRLTVV.

By frequency in the sample, this clone is large. The V and J genes are TRBV10-3 and TRBJ2-3; D gene unclear. There are 16 residues in the CDR3. Germline CDR1 and CDR2: ENHRY and SYGVKD. With 0 bases removed from V and 0 bases from J, the gap between germline ends came to 10 bases. CDR3: CAISESMAASTDTQYF. The CDR3 nucleotides are TGTGCCATCAGTGAGTCGATGGCGGCTAGCACAGATACGCAGTATTTT.

The chain uses TRBV5-1 and TRBJ1-3, with 8 bases identical to TRBD1. Germline V gene sequence: CDR1 SGHRS, CDR2 YFSETQ. The CDR3 runs 19 residues. The V gene end was trimmed by 4 bases and the J gene end by 0 bases; junction bases not matched to a gene: 15. The CDR3, as DNA: TGCGCCAGCAGCCACGGGACAGGAGGCTTTCTCCGCTCTGGAAACACCATATATTTT. It encodes CASSHGTGGFLRSGNTIYF. The variable domain in full, with the rest retrieved from reference TRBV5-1 and TRBJ1-3, is KAGVTQTPRYLIKTRGQQVTLSCSPISGHRSVSWYQQTPGQGLQFLFEYFSETQRNKGNFPGRFSGRQFSNSRSEMNVSTLELGDSALYLCASSHGTGGFLRSGNTIYFGEGSWLTVV.

The chain has TRBV11-1 and TRBJ2-3, with D unclear. From germline, CDR1 is SGHAT and CDR2 FQDESV (reference sequence). CDR3 length equals 16 residues. The ends were cut back, 4 bases at V and 0 bases at J, with 14 bases in the middle. The CDR3 is CASSWIGSPSTDTQYF. The CDR3 DNA follows: TGTGCCAGCAGCTGGATAGGGTCACCCAGCACAGATACGCAGTATTTT.

The chain uses TRBV19 and TRBJ2-1, with 15 positions matching TRBD2. CDR3 length equals 16 residues. The germline CDR1 and CDR2 sequences are LNHDA and SQIVND (reference sequence). V shed 1 base and J 9 bases; nucleotides not matched to a gene: 4. The CDR3 DNA reads as TGTGCCAGTAGTATAGGGACTAGCGGGGGGGCCTCTGAGCAGTTCTTC. Amino acids: CASSIGTSGGASEQFF.

J is TRBJ1-5 and V is TRBV4-1, with 7 bases that match TRBD1. Germline trimming cut 1 base from V and 3 bases from J; bases unmatched to any gene: 9. This CDR3 has 17 residues. Germline CDR1 reads MGHRA; CDR2 reads YSYEKL. CDR3 sequence: CASSQVWTGVINQPQHF. The CDR3 DNA is TGCGCCAGCAGCCAAGTATGGACAGGCGTTATCAATCAGCCCCAGCATTTT.

This chain uses TRBV5-5 with TRBJ1-2, with D hard to call. This CDR3 comprises 13 residues. Germline CDR1 and CDR2: SGHKS and YYEKEE (reference sequence). Trimming took off 1 base at V and 7 bases at J, with 11 bases between the two ends. In DNA, the CDR3 is TGTGCCAGCAGCTTGCAACAGCAGATTGGCTACACCTTC. This translates into CASSLQQQIGYTF.

This clone is a singleton in its sample. J is TRBJ2-5 and V is TRBV6-6; tentatively, D is TRBD2 (6 bases). Trimming stripped 2 bases from V and 0 bases from J, with 13 bases between. The CDR3 sequence is 16 residues long. Germline assignment: CDR1 MNHNY and CDR2 SVGAGI (reference sequence). CDR3 coding DNA: TGTGCCAGCAGTTACAGAGTAGCGGCGTACCAAGAGACCCAGTACTTC. Residues: CASSYRVAAYQETQYF.

The genes are TRBV2 and TRBJ2-7; 10 nucleotides line up with TRBD1. Trimming at V came to 6 bases and at J to 3 bases, leaving 2 bases not matched to a gene. Germline V lookup: CDR1 SNHLY, CDR2 FYNNEI. The CDR3 sequence is 13 residues long. The CDR3 DNA follows: TGTGCCAGCAGCCGGGACAGGGGCTACGAGCAGTACTTC. This encodes CASSRDRGYEQYF. Using reference TRBV2 and TRBJ2-7 for the parts outside the CDR3, the full variable domain is EPEVTQTPSHQVTQMGQEVILRCVPISNHLYFYWYRQILGQKVEFLVSFYNNEISEKSEIFDDQFSVERPDGSNFTLKIRSTKLEDSAMYFCASSRDRGYEQYFGPGTRLTVT.

The V gene is TRBV6-1, the J gene TRBJ1-2; D ambiguous. Trimming pared 1 base from V and 0 bases from J, leaving 9 bases between. Germline loops: CDR1 MNHNS, CDR2 SASEGT. There are 15 residues in the CDR3. The CDR3 region is CASSEGWAANYGYTF. In DNA form, the CDR3 reads TGTGCCAGCAGTGAAGGATGGGCAGCTAACTATGGCTACACCTTC.

This chain uses TRBV5-6 with TRBJ1-1, with 7 bases identical to TRBD1. The V segment lost 5 bases and the J segment 0 bases; nucleotides outside the gene matches: 7. Germline V lookup: CDR1 SGHDT, CDR2 YYEEEE. The CDR3 loop spans 15 amino acids. CDR3 region: CASSLQGIMNTEAFF. The CDR3 nucleotides are TGTGCCAGCAGTCTACAGGGGATTATGAACACTGAAGCTTTCTTT.

The V call is TRBV10-2, the J call TRBJ2-1; D ambiguous. Germline assignment: CDR1 WSHSY and CDR2 SAAADI. CDR3 length: 11 amino acids. The germline V and J ends were trimmed by 4 bases and 2 bases, with 0 bases remaining between them. The CDR3 here is CASSAYNEQFF. CDR3 DNA sequence: TGCGCCAGCAGTGCCTACAATGAGCAGTTCTTC.

The sample holds one count of this clone. CDR3 sequence: CSVEYRESEQYF. CDR3 coding DNA: TGCAGCGTTGAGTACAGGGAGAGCGAGCAGTACTTC. The chain couples TRBV29-1 to TRBJ2-5, with D possibly being TRBD1 (6 bases). The J call may not be correct, given that the DNA end is closer to TRBJ2-7. Germline loops: CDR1 SQVTM, CDR2 ANQGSEA. There are 12 residues in the CDR3.

V and J are TRBV7-3 and TRBJ2-5, with unresolved D. The CDR3 spans 13 residues. Trimming cost V 2 bases and J 0 bases, with 4 bases left between them. Germline CDR1 reads SGHTA; CDR2 reads FQGTGA. The CDR3 DNA reads TGTGCCAGCAGCTTATCAAACCAAGAGACCCAGTACTTC. Protein: CASSLSNQETQYF. The full variable domain, rest sourced from reference TRBV7-3 and TRBJ2-5, is GAGVSQTPSNKVTEKGKYVELRCDPISGHTALYWYRQSLGQGPEFLIYFQGTGAADDSGLPNDRFFAVRPEGSVSTLKIQRTERGDSAVYLCASSLSNQETQYFGPGTRLLVL.